The 27 T cell receptor beta chains listed next were all sequenced from one sample in a study of blood T cells in healthy people across ages. PCR was performed a second time for about 6 to 11 cycles using a sample-barcoded 5' primer and a J-beta primer mix. TCRdb re-called the 5' RACE reads with MiXCR, one entry per CDR3 protein. Of 800,000 or so distinct CDR3 sequences in the sample, around a quarter are singletons; the top ten hold approximately 4%. These data were also reused for a study on T cells of mothers and their children.

Sequenced sample: blood. All receptors come from a boy between 10 and 17 years old in good health.

This clonotype was detected only a few times. The chain has TRBV7-2 and TRBJ2-6; possible D gene TRBD2, 5 bases. This CDR3 spans 16 amino acids. The V gene lost 1 base and the J gene lost 0 bases, with 7 bases spanning the gap. Germline-derived CDR1 and CDR2 are SGHTA and FQGNSA. The CDR3 DNA follows: TGTGCCAGCAGCTTAGTAGCGTTCTCTGGGGCCAACGTCCTGACTTTC. It specifies CASSLVAFSGANVLTF.

This clonotype appeared a few times. This CDR3 reads CASSQELRQGGMNTQYF. Written as DNA, the CDR3 is TGTGCCAGCAGCCAAGAGCTCCGACAGGGGGGTATGAATACGCAGTATTTT. The chain employs TRBV4-2 and TRBJ2-3; 9 nucleotides align to TRBD1. The V segment lost 0 bases and the J segment 7 bases; nucleotides outside the gene matches: 11. CDR1 is LGHNA and CDR2 is YNFKEQ in the germline V gene. CDR3 size: 17 residues.

As regards this clonotype: The CDR3 carries no conserved terminal phenylalanine or tryptophan, so it likely arises from a read error. The V and J genes are TRBV7-9 and TRBJ1-1; TRBD1 agrees at 7 bases. The CDR3 spans 16 residues. The V and J ends lost 6 bases and 3 bases, in that order; junction bases with no gene match: 13. Germline V CDR1 and CDR2: SEHNR, FQNEAQ (reference sequence). The chain's CDR3 is CASRKKQGKKHTEAFL. As DNA, the CDR3 is TGTGCCAGCAGAAAAAAACAGGGGAAGAAGCACACTGAAGCTTTCCTT.

This chain links TRBV7-9 with TRBJ1-2; perhaps TRBD1 as D (6 bases). The CDR3 has 14 amino acids. V was clipped by 6 bases and J by 8 bases, with 19 bases between them. Germline CDR1 is SEHNR and CDR2 is FQNEAQ (reference sequence). The CDR3 loop is CASSPKGPQGGYTF. The DNA for the CDR3 is TGTGCCAGCAGTCCTAAAGGACCCCAGGGGGGCTACACCTTC.

V is TRBV6-2 or TRBV6-3 and J is TRBJ1-2; D perhaps matches TRBD1 (5 bases). Deletions cut 4 bases from V and 5 bases from J, with 20 bases between. The CDR3 has 16 residues. CDR1 and CDR2 (germline): MNHEY, SVGEGT. CDR3 in DNA: TGTGCCAGCAGTTTGCTGTCGGGGGATAAGCTTTATGGCTACACCTTC. Amino acids: CASSLLSGDKLYGYTF.

This clonotype was detected only once. Just one base apart from a much larger clone, this may be a read error. Here the CDR3 DNA reads TGTGCCAGCCGCGATTACCGGACAGTCACTGAAGCTTTCTTT. Amino acids: CASRDYRTVTEAFF. The V gene is TRBV7-9, the J gene TRBJ1-1; TRBD1 might be the D (6 bases). V lost 8 bases, J lost 4 bases, and 17 bases lay in between. The length of the CDR3 is 14 residues. The germline V gene encodes CDR1 SEHNR and CDR2 FQNEAQ (reference sequence).

The chain uses TRBV27 and TRBJ2-7, with D perhaps matching TRBD1 (5 bases). The CDR3 totals 8 residues. Germline V gene lookup returns CDR1 MNHEY and CDR2 SMNVEV (reference sequence). This chain's CDR3 is CPDIGQYF. The CDR3 DNA sequence: TGTCCGGACATAGGGCAGTACTTC.

The genes are TRBV9 and TRBJ2-1; no clear D. Germline lookup yields CDR1 SGDLS and CDR2 YYNGEE. The CDR3 is 15 residues long. V was pared by 0 bases and J by 5 bases, with 12 bases between. This chain's CDR3 is CASSVESPTDNEQFF. In DNA form, the CDR3 reads TGTGCCAGCAGCGTAGAGTCCCCTACTGACAATGAGCAGTTCTTC.

This sequence joins TRBV20-1 and TRBJ2-5; 12 nucleotides agree with TRBD2. The CDR3 loop spans 16 amino acids. Germline CDR1 DFQATT, CDR2 SNEGSKA (reference sequence). V lost 6 bases, J lost 10 bases, and 18 bases stayed unmatched. CDR3 nucleotide sequence: TGCAGTGCCGCTGGGCCTAGCGGGAGGGCGCATCGAAACCAGTACTTC. Residues: CSAAGPSGRAHRNQYF.

The gene calls are TRBV9 and TRBJ2-7; TRBD2 matches at 13 bases. Per the germline V gene, CDR1 is SGDLS and CDR2 is YYNGEE. The V segment lost 3 bases and the J segment 7 bases; nucleotides outside the gene matches: 7. The CDR3 covers 15 residues. In DNA, the CDR3 is TGTGCCAGCAGCGCTGCTGGACTAGCGGGAGTGGAGCAGTACTTC. Protein product: CASSAAGLAGVEQYF.

The chain has TRBV28 and TRBJ2-7; D assignment may be TRBD1 or TRBD2 (5 bases each). The V end lost 6 bases, the J end lost 6 bases, and 9 bases lay between the germline ends. The CDR3 spans 11 residues. Germline V lookup: CDR1 MDHEN, CDR2 SYDVKM. The CDR3 protein is CASRVGVEQYF. The DNA of the CDR3 is TGTGCCAGCAGGGTGGGGGTCGAGCAGTACTTC.

The chain carries TRBV9 and TRBJ2-5, with D uncertain. The CDR3 is 13 amino acids. The germline CDR1 and CDR2 sequences are SGDLS and YYNGEE. Trimming shortened V by 4 bases and J by 2 bases, and 9 bases separated the two germline ends. This CDR3 reads CASSSDVQETQYF. CDR3 nucleotides: TGTGCCAGCAGCTCGGACGTACAAGAGACCCAGTACTTC.

The chain uses TRBV7-8 and TRBJ1-2; 8 bases map to TRBD1. Trimming took 5 bases from V and 0 from J; bases not matched to a gene: 14. CDR1 is SGHVS and CDR2 is FQNEAQ in the germline V gene. The CDR3 has 18 residues. CDR3: CASSLKTGVTPPNYGYTF. In DNA form, the CDR3 reads TGTGCCAGCAGCCTGAAGACAGGGGTAACTCCCCCTAACTATGGCTACACCTTC. The full variable domain, with the rest looked up from reference TRBV7-8 and TRBJ1-2, is GAGVSQSPRYKVAKRGQDVALRCDPISGHVSLFWYQQALGQGPEFLTYFQNEAQLDKSGLPSDRFFAERPEGSVSTLKIQRTQQEDSAVYLCASSLKTGVTPPNYGYTFGSGTRLTVV.

CDR3 region: CSAQGGQGSYEQYF. In DNA form, the CDR3 reads TGCAGTGCTCAGGGGGGACAGGGTTCCTACGAGCAGTACTTC. The chain has TRBV20-1 and TRBJ2-7, with 9 nucleotides matching TRBD1. Germline V gene sequence: CDR1 DFQATT, CDR2 SNEGSKA (reference sequence). This CDR3 has 14 residues. V lost 5 bases to trimming and J lost 1 base; unmatched junction nucleotides: 6.

In this sample, this clonotype turned up a few times. The CDR3 bases are TGCGCCAGCAGCACCTCCAATGAGCAGTTCTTC. Its protein is CASSTSNEQFF. The V gene is TRBV5-1, the J gene TRBJ2-1; D remains unclear. This CDR3 has 11 residues. The germline CDR1 and CDR2 sequences are SGHRS and YFSETQ. Between the trimmed V and J ends, which lost 4 bases and 6 bases, there was a span of 5 bases.

As to this clonotype: Germline is not matched at one junction end, which may reflect a read error. The J gene is TRBJ2-5, the V gene TRBV20-1; 12 bases line up with TRBD2. The CDR3 spans 15 residues. Germline CDR1 reads DFQATT; CDR2 reads SNEGSKA (reference sequence). The CDR3 is CSALRLAGDQETQYF. The CDR3 nucleotides read TGTAGTGCTCTTCGACTAGCGGGGGACCAAGAGACCCAGTACTTC.

This clonotype was seen only a few times. The chain employs TRBV6-2 or TRBV6-3 and TRBJ2-3; 7 nucleotides match TRBD2. V dropped 6 bases and J dropped 6; count of bases not matched to a gene: 9. CDR1 and CDR2 (germline): MNHEY, SVGEGT. This CDR3 has 14 residues. The CDR3 sequence is CASREGGSRDTQYF. The DNA of the CDR3 is TGTGCCAGCAGGGAGGGCGGGAGCAGGGATACGCAGTATTTT.

This clonotype occurred a few times. The CDR3: CASSYSAVSAFTDTQYF. The DNA of the CDR3 is TGTGCCAGCAGTTACTCGGCCGTTTCAGCGTTCACAGATACGCAGTATTTT. This chain connects TRBV6-2 or TRBV6-3 to TRBJ2-3; D gene unclear. The CDR3 sequence is 17 residues long. Germline V gives CDR1 MNHEY, CDR2 SVGEGT. V lost 0 bases and J lost 2, with 15 bases in between.

CDR3 protein: CASSKGDRVSYEQYF. In DNA, the CDR3 is TGTGCCAGCAGCAAAGGGGACAGGGTGTCCTACGAGCAGTACTTC. V and J are TRBV21-1 and TRBJ2-5; the tabulated D call, TRBD1, remains unverified against the DNA. Judging by the DNA end, TRBJ2-7 fits better; the J call may be wrong. TRBV21-1 is termed a pseudogene. The CDR3 runs to 15 residues.

This clonotype has more than one count but fewer than ten. The chain joins TRBV6-2 or TRBV6-3 to TRBJ2-5; 9 bases agree with TRBD1. Germline lookup yields CDR1 MNHEY and CDR2 SVGEGT. The CDR3 is 14 amino acids. V shed 5 bases and J 13 bases; nucleotides not matched to a gene: 14. CDR3 sequence (DNA): TGTGCCAGCAGTCAAACAGGGGGCCCATACGAGCGGTACTTC. Its translation: CASSQTGGPYERYF.

The V and J genes are TRBV6-2 or TRBV6-3 and TRBJ1-1; maybe TRBD1 (6 bases). V shed 2 bases and J shed 3 bases, with 13 bases lying between them. This CDR3 is built from 15 residues. The V gene's germline CDR1 is MNHEY and CDR2 SVGEGT. The CDR3 nucleotides read TGTGCCAGCAGTTACGTGGGGGGCCGGGACACTGAAGCTTTCTTT. Its protein product is CASSYVGGRDTEAFF.

Remarks on this clonotype: One end of the junction varies from germline; a read error may be responsible. This sequence joins TRBV3-1 and TRBJ2-5; TRBD1 might be the D (6 bases). The end of the DNA is better explained by TRBJ2-7, so the J call may be wrong. This CDR3 spans 16 amino acids. Germline values: CDR1 LGHDT, CDR2 YNNKEL (reference sequence). The CDR3 region has the DNA TGTGCCAACAGCCCAAGTCGGGGACATCGATCCTACGAGCAGTACTTC. Translation gives CANSPSRGHRSYEQYF.

This clonotype was counted once. The DNA of the CDR3 is TGTGCCAGCAGCCAAGCCCATTCTAGCGGGGCCTCCTACGAGCAGTACTTC. This encodes CASSQAHSSGASYEQYF. The chain employs TRBV3-1 and TRBJ2-7, with TRBD2 matching 9 bases. The ends lost 1 base at V and 0 bases at J; junction bases unmatched: 7. This CDR3 contains 17 residues. The V gene's germline CDR1 is LGHDT and CDR2 YNNKEL (reference sequence).

This clonotype showed up just a few times. J is TRBJ2-7 and V is TRBV29-1, with 7 bases that match TRBD1. With V trimmed by 7 bases and J by 5 bases, 5 bases remained unmatched. Germline V CDR1 and CDR2: SQVTM, ANQGSEA. CDR3 length equals 11 residues. CDR3 coding DNA: TGCAGCGCTGGGACAGTGGACGAGCAGTACTTC. Protein: CSAGTVDEQYF.

The chain recombines TRBV7-6 with TRBJ2-6; the D gene is possibly TRBD2 (7 bases). This CDR3 comprises 18 residues. Trimming pared 5 bases from V and 2 bases from J, leaving 19 bases between. Germline-derived CDR1 and CDR2 are SGHVS and FNYEAQ. CDR3: CASSDQMGGLTGANVLTF. Written as DNA, the CDR3 is TGTGCCAGCAGCGATCAGATGGGGGGGCTGACTGGGGCCAACGTCCTGACTTTC.

The sample holds a few counts of this clonotype. The CDR3 region is CASSQGDLAGGATPSYEQYF. CDR3 nucleotides: TGTGCCAGCAGCCAAGGTGACTTAGCGGGGGGTGCCACTCCCTCCTACGAGCAGTACTTC. The V gene is TRBV3-1, the J gene TRBJ2-7, with 10 bases lining up with TRBD2. Losses at the gene ends were 1 base for V and 0 bases for J; bases not matched to a gene: 15. The germline CDR1 and CDR2 sequences are LGHDT and YNNKEL (reference sequence). The CDR3 is 20 amino acids.

This chain uses TRBV4-2 with TRBJ2-5; D possibly corresponds to TRBD2 (5 bases). Judging by the DNA end, TRBJ2-1 fits better; the J call may be wrong. Germline CDR1 is LGHNA and CDR2 is YNFKEQ. This CDR3 region has 15 residues. CDR3 nucleotides: TGTGCCAGCAGCCAAGAAAGTGGGAGAGAGAATGAGCAGTTCTTC. Its translation: CASSQESGRENEQFF.